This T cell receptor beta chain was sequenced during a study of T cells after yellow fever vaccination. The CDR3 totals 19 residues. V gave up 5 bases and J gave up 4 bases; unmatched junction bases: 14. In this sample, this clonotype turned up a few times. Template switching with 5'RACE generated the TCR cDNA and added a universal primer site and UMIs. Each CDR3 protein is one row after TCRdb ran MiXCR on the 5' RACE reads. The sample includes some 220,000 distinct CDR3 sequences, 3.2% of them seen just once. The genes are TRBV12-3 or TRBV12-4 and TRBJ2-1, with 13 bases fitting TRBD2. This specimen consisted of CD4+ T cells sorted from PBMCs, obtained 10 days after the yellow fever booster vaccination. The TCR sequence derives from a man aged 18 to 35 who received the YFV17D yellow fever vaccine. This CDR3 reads CASSPWTSGGQFRYNEQFF. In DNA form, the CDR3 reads TGTGCCAGCAGTCCCTGGACTAGCGGGGGCCAGTTTCGGTACAATGAGCAGTTCTTC.